The sequence of this T cell receptor (beta chain) was determined in a study of regulatory T cells in long-lasting Graves disease. Whole-study context: Patients newly diagnosed with Graves' had been on antithyroid drugs for under 3 months. Study results and limitations: Newly diagnosed patients shared 850 to 1,000 public clonotypes; persistent patients shared a few thousand.

According to the study, TCR beta libraries were built with iRepertoire HTBI primers and CDR3-region Arm-PCR. Via MiXCR, TCRdb re-called the multiplex PCR reads, giving one row per CDR3 protein. The repertoire holds hundreds of thousands of distinct CDR3 sequences, with about 14% as singletons. The germline CDR1 and CDR2 sequences are MNHNS and SASEGT. CDR3 length: 15 amino acids. V was clipped by 0 bases and J by 2 bases, with 10 bases between them. This clonotype came up many times. Antigen specificity is unknown. Time point given: newly diagnosed GD, antithyroid drugs for less than 3 months. The TCR library was made from RNA extracted from PBMCs. American Thyroid Association guidelines were used to diagnose Graves' disease. The same sample was also used in a study of T cells in Graves' hyperthyroidism and ophthalmopathy. That publication notes: Initially, a first-round RT-PCR of the TCR CDR3 employed the HTBI primer set.

The chain carries TRBV6-1 and TRBJ1-2; D is ambiguous. The sample was peripheral blood mononuclear cells (PBMCs), taken at new diagnosis, from a patient treated with antithyroid drugs. The clonotype originates from a man aged 25-45 years with Graves disease. The DNA of the CDR3 is TGTGCCAGCAGTGAAGCAAGCGCCGGGAACTATGGCTACACCTTC. As protein: CASSEASAGNYGYTF.